Following are 25 T cell receptor beta chains from one sample sequenced in a study of T cell responses to AZD1222 COVID-19 vaccine. Sequencing used immunoSEQ multiplex PCR; TCRdb keeps in-frame clones, though not all of them. The profile shows 110,000 or so clones, 91% of them singletons. This sample comprised peripheral blood, obtained on day 0 of AZD1222 vaccination. Receptors originate from an adult in good health.

This clone was detected only once. The chain combines TRBV21-1 with TRBJ1-4. TRBV21-1 is flagged as a pseudogene. The CDR3 is 13 amino acids. The DNA of the CDR3 is TGTGCCAGCAGCAAAGCGGGGGATGAAAAACTGTTTTTT. This translates into CASSKAGDEKLFF.

V is TRBV3-1 (or the pseudogene TRBV3-2) and J is TRBJ2-1; 9 bases are a match to TRBD2. J was trimmed by 3 bases and V by 3 bases; bases with no gene match: 6. The germline V gene has CDR1 LGHDT and CDR2 YNNKEL (reference sequence). The CDR3 is 16 residues long. CDR3 amino acids: CASSQLRGGGYNEQFF. For the CDR3, the DNA is TGTGCCAGCAGCCAGCTGCGGGGGGGTGGCTACAATGAGCAGTTCTTC.

The V call is TRBV7-3, the J call TRBJ2-3, with D perhaps being TRBD1 or TRBD2 (5 bases each). CDR1 and CDR2 from the germline V gene are SGHTA and FQGTGA. V lost 5 bases, J lost 3 bases, and 9 bases lay in between. This CDR3 contains 13 residues. CDR3: CASSHGGTDTQYF. The CDR3 DNA follows: TGTGCCAGCAGCCATGGGGGAACAGATACGCAGTATTTT.

The V call is TRBV12-3 or TRBV12-4, the J call TRBJ1-1, with D unresolved. The CDR3 consists of 11 residues. The ends were cut back, 3 bases at V and 6 bases at J, with 5 bases in the middle. In DNA form, the CDR3 reads TGTGCCAGCAGTTTCGGCTCTGAAGCTTTCTTT. It encodes CASSFGSEAFF.

This chain uses TRBV6-2 or TRBV6-3 with TRBJ1-2, with D hard to call. With 4 bases removed from V and 2 bases from J, the gap between germline ends came to 8 bases. CDR3 size: 13 residues. Germline lookup yields CDR1 MNHEY and CDR2 SVGEGT. CDR3 region: CASSLSSNYGYTF. As DNA, the CDR3 is TGTGCCAGCAGTTTGTCCAGCAACTATGGCTACACCTTC.

The V and J genes are TRBV21-1 and TRBJ1-2; TRBD1, the table's D call, was not compared with the DNA. TRBV21-1 is flagged as a pseudogene. This CDR3 spans 16 amino acids. CDR3: CASSATQEPRDYGYTF. The CDR3 DNA sequence: TGTGCCAGCAGCGCAACACAGGAACCAAGGGACTATGGCTACACCTTC.

The chain joins TRBV6-2 or TRBV6-3 to TRBJ2-5; 7 bases line up with TRBD2. CDR1 is MNHEY, CDR2 SVGEGT, per germline. The CDR3 contains 15 residues. V shed 2 bases, J shed 1 base, and the junction held 4 bases outside the gene matches. CDR3: CASSYGAGVQETQYF. DNA for the CDR3: TGTGCCAGCAGTTACGGTGCGGGGGTCCAAGAGACCCAGTACTTC.

This chain connects TRBV6-2 or TRBV6-3 to TRBJ1-2; TRBD1 might be the D (6 bases). The CDR3 is made up of 16 amino acids. The V and J ends lost 1 base and 4 bases respectively, with 16 bases between them. Per the germline V gene, CDR1 is MNHEY and CDR2 is SVGEGT. CDR3 protein: CASSYYGAGDVYGYTF. The CDR3 DNA is TGTGCCAGCAGTTACTATGGGGCAGGGGATGTCTATGGCTACACCTTC.

The genes are TRBV5-1 and TRBJ1-1, with a weak D call TRBD1 (5 bases). Germline assignment: CDR1 SGHRS and CDR2 YFSETQ. The CDR3 spans 14 residues. V lost 4 bases to trimming and J lost 1 base, with 11 bases between them. The CDR3 DNA sequence: TGCGCCAGCAGCCCCAGACAGACGAACACTGAAGCTTTCTTT. This sequence encodes CASSPRQTNTEAFF.

This chain uses TRBV6-2 or TRBV6-3 with TRBJ1-1; D unresolved. V lost 5 bases and J lost 2, with 12 bases in between. The CDR3 totals 14 residues. CDR1 is MNHEY, CDR2 SVGEGT, per germline. The CDR3 DNA is TGTGCCAGCAGTCGTCGCGTCCCTAACACTGAAGCTTTCTTT. This sequence encodes CASSRRVPNTEAFF.

This clone was recorded a few times. The J gene is TRBJ2-7, the V gene TRBV7-9, with 9 bases lining up with TRBD1. The germline gives CDR1 SEHNR, CDR2 FQNEAQ (reference sequence). Trimming cost V 4 bases and J 3 bases; bases outside gene matches: 4. This CDR3 contains 14 residues. CDR3 DNA: TGTGCCAGCAGCTCGGACAGGGGATACTACGAGCAGTACTTC. The encoded protein is CASSSDRGYYEQYF.

The chain combines TRBV6-2 or TRBV6-3 with TRBJ1-5; TRBD1 agrees at 7 bases. The CDR3 totals 16 residues. CDR1 and CDR2 from the germline V gene are MNHEY and SVGEGT. The V segment lost 5 bases and the J segment 0 bases; nucleotides outside the gene matches: 7. Written as DNA, the CDR3 is TGTGCCAGCAGTAACCCGGGACAGCATAGCAATCAGCCCCAGCATTTT. Amino acid sequence: CASSNPGQHSNQPQHF.

V usage is TRBV9 and J usage is TRBJ1-1; TRBD1 matches 9 bases. Germline assignment: CDR1 SGDLS and CDR2 YYNGEE. V lost 4 bases and J lost 5; bases outside the gene matches: 9. There are 15 residues in the CDR3. The CDR3 spells CASSLRDRAGTEAFF. The CDR3 DNA reads as TGTGCCAGCAGCCTACGGGACAGGGCTGGGACTGAAGCTTTCTTT.

CDR3 protein: CASSPLGQPQHF. The CDR3 nucleotides are TGTGCCAGCAGTCCCCTCGGCCAGCCCCAGCATTTT. The chain recombines TRBV27 with TRBJ1-5; no reliable D call. This CDR3 region has 12 residues. The V end lost 5 bases, the J end lost 7 bases, and 9 bases lay between the germline ends. Germline CDR1 reads MNHEY; CDR2 reads SMNVEV (reference sequence).

This chain connects TRBV18 to TRBJ2-5, with 10 bases aligning to TRBD2. The CDR3 has 15 residues. Germline trimming cut 8 bases from V and 6 bases from J; bases unmatched to any gene: 12. Germline V CDR1 and CDR2: KGHSH, LQKENI. In DNA, the CDR3 is TGTGCCAGCCTCAGGGCTAGCGGGGGAAAAAAGACCCAGTACTTC. It yields the protein CASLRASGGKKTQYF.

The chain is built from TRBV5-4 and TRBJ2-2; no reliable D call. The V end lost 0 bases, the J end lost 0 bases, and 9 bases lay between the germline ends. This CDR3 has 16 residues. The germline CDR1 and CDR2 sequences are SGHNT and YYREEE (reference sequence). CDR3 coding DNA: TGTGCCAGCAGCTTGGCCACACAGACGAACACCGGGGAGCTGTTTTTT. Residues: CASSLATQTNTGELFF.

This clone was observed a single time. V usage is TRBV27 and J usage is TRBJ2-7; 10 bases match TRBD1. V lost 5 bases, J lost 3 bases, and 4 bases stayed unmatched. Per the germline V gene, CDR1 is MNHEY and CDR2 is SMNVEV (reference sequence). The CDR3 contains 14 residues. CDR3 in amino acids: CASSLGTGVYEQYF. CDR3 coding DNA: TGTGCCAGCAGTCTAGGGACAGGGGTCTACGAGCAGTACTTC.

The J gene is TRBJ2-7, the V gene TRBV7-6, with TRBD2 identical over 9 bases. CDR3 length equals 15 residues. V lost 5 bases and J lost 2; bases outside the gene matches: 7. CDR1 and CDR2 from the germline V gene are SGHVS and FNYEAQ. CDR3 in amino acids: CASSPLAGKTYEQYF. CDR3 bases: TGTGCCAGCAGCCCGCTAGCGGGGAAGACCTACGAGCAGTACTTC.

The rearrangement uses TRBV5-1 and TRBJ2-3; 8 bases are shared with TRBD2. Trimming at V came to 1 base and at J to 3 bases, leaving 7 bases not matched to a gene. Germline loops: CDR1 SGHRS, CDR2 YFSETQ. The CDR3 has 16 residues. CDR3 nucleotide sequence: TGCGCCAGCAGCTTGCTAGGGACTAGGGCTACAGATACGCAGTATTTT. This codes for CASSLLGTRATDTQYF.

V is TRBV29-1 and J is TRBJ2-1; 10 nucleotides agree with TRBD2. The CDR3 runs to 12 residues. The germline gives CDR1 SQVTM, CDR2 ANQGSEA. The J segment lost 9 bases and the V segment lost 7 bases, leaving 6 bases of the junction unmatched. The CDR3 loop is CSGGLAIGEQFF. Written as DNA, the CDR3 is TGCAGCGGGGGACTAGCGATTGGTGAGCAGTTCTTC.

This clone was picked up one time. The rearrangement links TRBV28 to TRBJ2-7; tentatively, D is TRBD2 (6 bases). The CDR3 extends over 16 amino acids. Germline V gene lookup returns CDR1 MDHEN and CDR2 SYDVKM. Trimming cost V 7 bases and J 5 bases, with 24 bases left between them. This chain's CDR3 is CASKGLSVADLHEQYF. The CDR3 coding sequence is TGTGCCAGCAAGGGACTCTCAGTAGCTGACCTCCACGAGCAGTACTTC.

This chain joins TRBV27 and TRBJ1-6, with D perhaps matching TRBD1 (6 bases). The CDR3 has 15 residues. Looked up from germline, CDR1 is MNHEY and CDR2 is SMNVEV (reference sequence). V was cut by 8 bases and J by 11 bases, with 22 bases left in between. The DNA for the CDR3 is TGTGCCAGCGGGTTTTCACAGGGAAAGTCGGCACCCCTCCACTTT. It translates to CASGFSQGKSAPLHF.

The chain employs TRBV7-8 and TRBJ2-7; TRBD1 matches at 9 bases. The ends lost 3 bases at V and 4 bases at J; junction bases unmatched: 10. CDR1 SGHVS and CDR2 FQNEAQ come from the germline V gene. The CDR3 consists of 16 residues. The CDR3 coding sequence is TGTGCCAGCAGCTTCTCATTCCGGGACAGGGCTTACGAGCAGTACTTC. Its protein is CASSFSFRDRAYEQYF.

This chain links TRBV19 with TRBJ1-2, with unresolved D. Germline assignment: CDR1 LNHDA and CDR2 SQIVND (reference sequence). Trimming removed 3 bases at V and 4 bases at J, with 9 bases between. CDR3 length equals 13 residues. The CDR3 is CASSILDRYGYTF. CDR3 DNA: TGTGCCAGTAGTATCCTGGACCGCTATGGCTACACCTTC.

The rearrangement links TRBV3-1 (or the pseudogene TRBV3-2) to TRBJ2-1; TRBD2 agrees at 7 bases. Losses at the gene ends were 5 bases for V and 4 bases for J; bases not matched to a gene: 8. CDR3 length: 15 amino acids. From germline, CDR1 is LGHDT and CDR2 YNNKEL (reference sequence). The CDR3 coding sequence is TGTGCCAGCAGCTCAAGCGGGAAGAATTACAATGAGCAGTTCTTC. Protein: CASSSSGKNYNEQFF.